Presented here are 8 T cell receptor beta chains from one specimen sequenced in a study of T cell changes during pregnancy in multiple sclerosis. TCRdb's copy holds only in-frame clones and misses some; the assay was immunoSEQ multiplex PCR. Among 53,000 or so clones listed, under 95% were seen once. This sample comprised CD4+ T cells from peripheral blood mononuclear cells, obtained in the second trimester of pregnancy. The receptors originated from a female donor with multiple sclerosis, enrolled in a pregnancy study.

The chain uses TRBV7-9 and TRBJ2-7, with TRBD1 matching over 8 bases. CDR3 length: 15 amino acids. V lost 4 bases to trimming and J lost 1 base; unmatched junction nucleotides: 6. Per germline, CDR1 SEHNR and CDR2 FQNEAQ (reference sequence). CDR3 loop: CASSYYDRGSYEQYF. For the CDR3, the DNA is TGTGCCAGCAGCTATTATGACAGGGGTTCCTACGAGCAGTACTTC. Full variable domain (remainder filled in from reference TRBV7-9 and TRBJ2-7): DTGVSQNPRHKITKRGQNVTFRCDPISEHNRLYWYRQTLGQGPEFLTYFQNEAQLEKSRLLSDRFSAERPKGSFSTLEIQRTEQGDSAMYLCASSYYDRGSYEQYFGPGTRLTVT.

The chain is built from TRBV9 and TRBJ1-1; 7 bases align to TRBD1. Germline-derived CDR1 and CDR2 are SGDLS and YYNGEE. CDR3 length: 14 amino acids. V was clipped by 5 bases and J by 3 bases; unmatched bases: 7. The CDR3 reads CASSRDRVDTEAFF. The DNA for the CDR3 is TGTGCCAGCAGTCGAGACAGGGTGGACACTGAAGCTTTCTTT.

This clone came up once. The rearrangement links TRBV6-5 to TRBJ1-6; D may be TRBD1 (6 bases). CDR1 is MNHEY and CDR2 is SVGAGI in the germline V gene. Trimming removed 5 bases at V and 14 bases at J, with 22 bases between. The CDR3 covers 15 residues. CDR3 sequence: CASSHRDRDNPTLHF. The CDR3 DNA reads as TGTGCCAGCAGTCACCGCGATAGGGACAATCCCACCCTCCACTTT.

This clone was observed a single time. The DNA for the CDR3 is TGTGCCAGCTCACCGACGGACTTTCACGAGCAGTACTTC. Amino acid sequence: CASSPTDFHEQYF. The V and J genes are TRBV18 and TRBJ2-7, with a tentative D call TRBD2 (5 bases). CDR1 and CDR2 (germline): KGHSH, LQKENI. The length of the CDR3 is 13 residues. Trimming shortened V by 3 bases and J by 5 bases, and 11 bases separated the two germline ends.

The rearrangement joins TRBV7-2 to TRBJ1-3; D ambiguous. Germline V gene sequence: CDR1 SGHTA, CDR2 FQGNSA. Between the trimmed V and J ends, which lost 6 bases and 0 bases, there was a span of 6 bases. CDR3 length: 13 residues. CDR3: CASRAVSGNTIYF. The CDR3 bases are TGTGCCAGCAGGGCAGTCTCTGGAAACACCATATATTTT.

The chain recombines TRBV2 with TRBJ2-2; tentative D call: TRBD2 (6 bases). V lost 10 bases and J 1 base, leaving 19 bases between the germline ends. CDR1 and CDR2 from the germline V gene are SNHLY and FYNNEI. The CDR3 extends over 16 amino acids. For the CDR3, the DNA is TGTGCCACTGGGGCGTTGGAGGGCCGGAACACCGGGGAGCTGTTTTTT. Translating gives CATGALEGRNTGELFF.

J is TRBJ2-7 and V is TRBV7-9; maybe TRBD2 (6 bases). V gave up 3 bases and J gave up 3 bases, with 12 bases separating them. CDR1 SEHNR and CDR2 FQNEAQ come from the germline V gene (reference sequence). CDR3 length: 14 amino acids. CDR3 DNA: TGTGCCAGCAGCTTCGAGGGACTTCACTACGAGCAGTACTTC. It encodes CASSFEGLHYEQYF.

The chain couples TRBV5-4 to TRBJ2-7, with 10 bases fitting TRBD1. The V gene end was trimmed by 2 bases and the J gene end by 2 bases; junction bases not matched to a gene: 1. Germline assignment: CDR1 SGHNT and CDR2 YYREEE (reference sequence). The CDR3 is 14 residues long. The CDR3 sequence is CASSLGTGAYEQYF. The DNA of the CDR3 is TGTGCCAGCAGCTTAGGGACAGGGGCCTACGAGCAGTACTTC.